The clone carrying this TCR beta chain was detected only a few times. The ends lost 0 bases at V and 1 base at J; junction bases unmatched: 6. This CDR3 spans 17 amino acids. The V gene's germline CDR1 is KGHDR and CDR2 SFDVKD. The data were taken from a study of blood T cell repertoires in COVID-19. Study information: T cells, B-cell-depleted T cells, or PBMCs provided the cDNA or gDNA that served as material.

Original handling: Reference gene primers were amplified, and this amplification served to estimate nucleated cell counts. Method: immunoSEQ multiplex PCR; TCRdb's copy keeps in-frame clones and lacks some. That table gives V, J and clone size, and the DNA gave D and trimming. The sample lists 200,000 to 300,000 clones; roughly 86% were seen once. The chain is built from TRBV24-1 and TRBJ1-2, with 8 bases aligning to TRBD1. Sequencing was carried out using peripheral blood. The sequence was obtained from a woman aged 55-70 years who had recovered from COVID-19. The CDR3: CATSDLGGQGDNYGYTF. CDR3 in DNA: TGTGCCACCAGTGATTTGGGCGGACAGGGCGATAACTATGGCTACACCTTC.